Presented here are 31 T cell receptor beta chains from one specimen sequenced in a study of CD8+ T cells in alopecia areata. Stated treatment: oral pan-JAK inhibitor, 5-10 mg twice daily. Extracted from the samples, RNA was reverse transcribed into cDNA to serve as the sequencing template. Produced via immunoSEQ multiplex PCR; TCRdb's table is partial and in-frame only. The sample contains about 210,000 clones, around 65% of which appear only once. Sequences were derived from CD4+ T cells sorted from blood, sampled around week 44, from a patient treated with tofacitinib. The receptors derive from a human donor with alopecia areata.

This clone occurred a few times. The gene calls are TRBV14 and TRBJ2-5; possible D gene TRBD2, 5 bases. The CDR3 is 13 residues long. Looked up from germline, CDR1 is SGHDN and CDR2 is FVKESK. Trimming pared 1 base from V and 9 bases from J, leaving 12 bases between. The CDR3 nucleotides are TGTGCCAGCAGCCAAGGAGGGTCTGGGTCCCAGTACTTC. This gives the protein CASSQGGSGSQYF.

This sequence joins TRBV15 and TRBJ2-5; D is unclear. This CDR3 is built from 13 residues. With 1 base removed from V and 4 bases from J, the gap between germline ends came to 7 bases. The germline gives CDR1 LNHNV, CDR2 YYDKDF (reference sequence). The CDR3 DNA sequence: TGTGCCACCAGCAGAGTATATCGAGAGACCCAGTACTTC. Protein: CATSRVYRETQYF.

The chain employs TRBV29-1 and TRBJ1-2, with unresolved D. Germline V gives CDR1 SQVTM, CDR2 ANQGSEA. V lost 4 bases and J 6 bases, leaving 6 bases between the germline ends. This CDR3 contains 10 residues. This CDR3 is CSVGRNGYTF. In DNA form, the CDR3 reads TGCAGCGTTGGAAGGAATGGCTACACCTTC.

The CDR3 DNA sequence: TGTGCCAGCAGAAGGGGCGGGGTCCACGAGCAGTACTTC. Its protein is CASRRGGVHEQYF. The chain is built from TRBV6-1 and TRBJ2-7; D possibly corresponds to TRBD2 (6 bases). This CDR3 has 13 amino acids. Germline V gene data show CDR1 as MNHNS and CDR2 as SASEGT. Trimming removed 6 bases from V and 5 bases from J, with 14 bases in between.

This clone has just a few counts. This chain links TRBV18 with TRBJ1-3; D is possibly TRBD1 (5 bases). Trimming removed 8 bases at V and 0 bases at J, with 11 bases between. The V gene's germline CDR1 is KGHSH and CDR2 LQKENI. This CDR3 contains 14 residues. This CDR3 reads CASNQGPSGNTIYF. In nucleotides, the CDR3 is TGTGCCAGCAATCAGGGACCCTCTGGAAACACCATATATTTT.

The CDR3 DNA follows: TGTGCCTGGATGGTATCAGGGAGTTTTTCACCCCTCCACTTT. Amino acid sequence: CAWMVSGSFSPLHF. The J gene is TRBJ1-6, the V gene TRBV30, with a possible D match to TRBD1 (5 bases). This CDR3 spans 14 amino acids. Germline CDR1 GTSNPN, CDR2 SVGIG (reference sequence). V was cut by 4 bases and J by 9 bases, with 16 bases left in between. The full variable domain, with the rest looked up from reference TRBV30 and TRBJ1-6, is SQTIHQWPATLVQPVGSPLSLECTVEGTSNPNLYWYRQAAGRGLQLLFYSVGIGQISSEVPQNLSASRPQDRQFILSSKKLLLSDSGFYLCAWMVSGSFSPLHFGNGTRLTVT.

This chain links TRBV14 with TRBJ1-1; possibly TRBD1 for D (5 bases). The germline gives CDR1 SGHDN, CDR2 FVKESK. The V gene lost 0 bases and the J gene lost 5 bases, with 13 bases spanning the gap. The CDR3 spans 15 residues. For the CDR3, the DNA is TGTGCCAGCAGCCAAGATTTGGGGCCAGGTACTGAAGCTTTCTTT. Translation: CASSQDLGPGTEAFF. The full variable domain, completed using reference TRBV14 and TRBJ1-1, is EAGVTQFPSHSVIEKGQTVTLRCDPISGHDNLYWYRRVMGKEIKFLLHFVKESKQDESGMPNNRFLAERTGGTYSTLKVQPAELEDSGVYFCASSQDLGPGTEAFFGQGTRLTVV.

The chain is built from TRBV9 and TRBJ1-1; D call uncertain. Deletions cut 3 bases from V and 0 bases from J, with 9 bases between. Germline CDR1 reads SGDLS; CDR2 reads YYNGEE. The CDR3 is 14 amino acids. The chain's CDR3 is CASSEAGLNTEAFF. The DNA for the CDR3 is TGTGCCAGCAGCGAGGCAGGACTGAACACTGAAGCTTTCTTT.

The chain couples TRBV10-3 to TRBJ2-3; tentative D call: TRBD2 (6 bases). The CDR3 consists of 14 residues. The germline CDR1 and CDR2 sequences are ENHRY and SYGVKD. V dropped 0 bases and J dropped 2 bases, with 6 bases sitting between them. The chain's CDR3 is CAISESDYTDTQYF. The CDR3 coding sequence is TGTGCCATCAGTGAGTCGGACTACACAGATACGCAGTATTTT.

The chain combines TRBV30 with TRBJ2-7; no firm D call. CDR3 length: 13 amino acids. Germline V CDR1 and CDR2: GTSNPN, SVGIG (reference sequence). The ends were cut back, 4 bases at V and 7 bases at J, with 17 bases in the middle. Written as DNA, the CDR3 is TGTGCCTGGAACAAAGAGTTTGGTTTGGAGCAGTACTTC. It specifies CAWNKEFGLEQYF.

The gene calls are TRBV4-1 and TRBJ1-6; D might be TRBD1 (6 bases). Germline loops: CDR1 MGHRA, CDR2 YSYEKL. Trimming left V 1 base short and J 7 bases short, with 14 bases between. The CDR3 length is 16 residues. CDR3 protein: CASSQGAGERNSPLHF. The CDR3 DNA reads as TGCGCCAGCAGCCAAGGAGCAGGGGAACGAAATTCACCCCTCCACTTT.

The chain employs TRBV7-8 and TRBJ2-5, with 7 positions matching TRBD2. CDR3 length equals 16 residues. The trim removed 5 bases at V and 4 bases at J, leaving 13 bases unmatched. Per the germline V gene, CDR1 is SGHVS and CDR2 is FQNEAQ. Written as DNA, the CDR3 is TGTGCCAGCAGCCTCCGGGACTATCTCCAGCGAGAGACCCAGTACTTC. Its translation: CASSLRDYLQRETQYF.

The rearrangement uses TRBV27 and TRBJ2-7, with 9 nucleotides matching TRBD2. Germline V gene lookup returns CDR1 MNHEY and CDR2 SMNVEV (reference sequence). J gave up 3 bases and V 4 bases, and 7 bases lay outside the gene matches. The CDR3 consists of 15 residues. CDR3 DNA: TGTGCCAGCAGTTCTGCGGGGGGGCCAAACTACGAGCAGTACTTC. Its protein is CASSSAGGPNYEQYF.

V gene TRBV30 combines with J gene TRBJ1-1, with unresolved D. The germline V gene encodes CDR1 GTSNPN and CDR2 SVGIG (reference sequence). The CDR3 is made up of 13 amino acids. The ends were cut back, 2 bases at V and 5 bases at J, with 12 bases in the middle. CDR3 amino acids: CAWSPQSQTEAFF. CDR3 DNA: TGTGCCTGGAGTCCACAATCCCAAACTGAAGCTTTCTTT.

The chain carries TRBV18 and TRBJ2-1; D may correspond to TRBD1 or TRBD2 (5 bases each). The CDR3 covers 12 residues. Germline CDR1 is KGHSH and CDR2 is LQKENI. The V end lost 6 bases, the J end lost 7 bases, and 10 bases lay between the germline ends. This CDR3 is CASSPEGNEQFF. CDR3 in DNA: TGTGCCAGCTCTCCCGAGGGGAATGAGCAGTTCTTC.

The genes are TRBV6-4 and TRBJ1-2; 7 bases align to TRBD1. The J segment lost 6 bases and the V segment lost 4 bases, leaving 5 bases of the junction unmatched. Germline lookup yields CDR1 MRHNA and CDR2 SNTAGT. The CDR3 is 13 residues long. CDR3 sequence: CASSVDRGHGYTF. The CDR3, as DNA: TGTGCCAGCAGTGTTGATAGGGGGCATGGCTACACCTTC.

This chain connects TRBV7-2 to TRBJ2-3; no firm D call. The CDR3 runs 15 residues. Trimming removed 1 base from V and 2 bases from J, with 10 bases in between. The germline V gene has CDR1 SGHTA and CDR2 FQGNSA. This CDR3 is CASSLVPQDTDTQYF. The CDR3 DNA reads as TGTGCCAGCAGCTTAGTCCCTCAGGACACAGATACGCAGTATTTT.

This clone was detected once. The rearrangement joins TRBV7-9 to TRBJ1-2, with 9 bases matching TRBD1. V lost 0 bases and J lost 8; bases outside the gene matches: 1. The CDR3 consists of 13 residues. Per germline, CDR1 SEHNR and CDR2 FQNEAQ (reference sequence). CDR3 nucleotide sequence: TGTGCCAGCAGCTTAGCGGGACAGGGCGGCTACACCTTC. This translates into CASSLAGQGGYTF.

The chain has TRBV29-1 and TRBJ1-2; D call uncertain. From germline, CDR1 is SQVTM and CDR2 ANQGSEA. The CDR3 consists of 11 residues. V gave up 2 bases and J gave up 5 bases, with 6 bases separating them. In DNA, the CDR3 is TGCAGCGTTGAACCGGAGTATGGCTACACCTTC. This codes for CSVEPEYGYTF. The entire variable domain, with the rest obtained from reference TRBV29-1 and TRBJ1-2, is as follows: SAVISQKPSRDICQRGTSLTIQCQVDSQVTMMFWYRQQPGQSLTLIATANQGSEATYESGFVIDKFPISRPNLTFSTLTVSNMSPEDSSIYLCSVEPEYGYTFGSGTRLTVV.

This clone was detected a few times. The V and J genes are TRBV7-3 and TRBJ2-2; D is possibly TRBD1 (5 bases). The CDR3 covers 17 residues. V gave up 2 bases and J gave up 4 bases, with 17 bases separating them. Germline CDR1 reads SGHTA; CDR2 reads FQGTGA. CDR3 DNA: TGTGCCAGCAGCTTAGACGTGTGGCAGGGTAGCACCGGGGAGCTGTTTTTT. It yields the protein CASSLDVWQGSTGELFF.

The chain links TRBV29-1 to TRBJ2-1; D is unclear. Trimming removed 3 bases at V and 0 bases at J, with 12 bases between. Germline V gene lookup returns CDR1 SQVTM and CDR2 ANQGSEA. There are 15 residues in the CDR3. The CDR3: CSVEYGSGSYNEQFF. DNA for the CDR3: TGCAGCGTTGAGTACGGTTCGGGCTCCTACAATGAGCAGTTCTTC.

The V and J genes are TRBV5-1 and TRBJ2-2; 7 bases match TRBD1. This CDR3 has 15 residues. Germline-derived CDR1 and CDR2 are SGHRS and YFSETQ. V was pared by 4 bases and J by 5 bases, with 8 bases of the junction left unmatched. CDR3 nucleotides: TGCGCCAGCAGCACCGGGACAGATAGAACCGGGGAGCTGTTTTTT. Its translation is CASSTGTDRTGELFF.

The chain uses TRBV29-1 and TRBJ1-5; D ambiguous. V lost 4 bases to trimming and J lost 4 bases, with 8 bases between them. The germline CDR1 and CDR2 sequences are SQVTM and ANQGSEA. CDR3 length equals 12 residues. The CDR3: CSVASENQPQHF. The DNA of the CDR3 is TGCAGCGTTGCTTCTGAGAATCAGCCCCAGCATTTT. The full variable domain, rest sourced from reference TRBV29-1 and TRBJ1-5, is SAVISQKPSRDICQRGTSLTIQCQVDSQVTMMFWYRQQPGQSLTLIATANQGSEATYESGFVIDKFPISRPNLTFSTLTVSNMSPEDSSIYLCSVASENQPQHFGDGTRLSIL.

The J gene is TRBJ2-1, the V gene TRBV4-3; the D is unclear. Trimming shortened V by 1 base and J by 8 bases, and 6 bases separated the two germline ends. The CDR3 has 12 residues. Per germline, CDR1 LGHNA and CDR2 YSLEER. The CDR3 coding sequence is TGCGCCAGCAGCCAAGGTATCTATGAGCAGTTCTTC. Encoded protein: CASSQGIYEQFF.

This clone was recorded a few times. The CDR3 protein is CASSAGTAQETQYF. As DNA, the CDR3 is TGTGCCAGCAGTGCCGGGACAGCACAAGAGACCCAGTACTTC. This chain connects TRBV6-5 to TRBJ2-5; 7 bases are shared with TRBD1. The CDR3 runs 14 residues. J gave up 2 bases and V 5 bases, and 5 bases lay outside the gene matches. CDR1 is MNHEY and CDR2 is SVGAGI in the germline V gene.

V is TRBV30 and J is TRBJ1-6; D unresolved. The V gene lost 0 bases and the J gene lost 8 bases, with 11 bases spanning the gap. Per the germline V gene, CDR1 is GTSNPN and CDR2 is SVGIG (reference sequence). This CDR3 is built from 14 residues. CDR3 protein: CAWSVRNRDSPLHF. DNA for the CDR3: TGTGCCTGGAGTGTACGGAACAGAGATTCACCCCTCCACTTT.

The CDR3 loop reads CAWSVQGRVQAFF. The CDR3 region has the DNA TGTGCCTGGAGTGTACAGGGTCGTGTCCAAGCTTTCTTT. The chain joins TRBV30 to TRBJ1-1, with D perhaps matching TRBD1 (6 bases). V was trimmed by 0 bases and J by 9 bases, leaving 14 bases between them. There are 13 residues in the CDR3. The V gene's germline CDR1 is GTSNPN and CDR2 SVGIG (reference sequence).

This rearrangement joins TRBV15 to TRBJ1-3; tentatively, D is TRBD1 (5 bases). The CDR3 is 16 residues long. CDR1 and CDR2 from the germline V gene are LNHNV and YYDKDF (reference sequence). The V gene lost 8 bases and the J gene lost 2 bases, with 19 bases spanning the gap. The CDR3 sequence is CATALGTGRTGNTIYF. The CDR3 DNA reads as TGTGCCACCGCATTGGGGACGGGCAGGACTGGAAACACCATATATTTT.

CDR3 residues: CAWGTGELFF. In DNA, the CDR3 is TGTGCCTGGGGCACCGGGGAGCTGTTTTTT. V gene TRBV30 combines with J gene TRBJ2-2; D uncertain. Between the trimmed V and J ends, which lost 5 bases and 4 bases, there was a span of 2 bases. CDR1 is GTSNPN and CDR2 is SVGIG in the germline V gene (reference sequence). The CDR3 spans 10 residues. Full variable domain (rest looked up from reference TRBV30 and TRBJ2-2): SQTIHQWPATLVQPVGSPLSLECTVEGTSNPNLYWYRQAAGRGLQLLFYSVGIGQISSEVPQNLSASRPQDRQFILSSKKLLLSDSGFYLCAWGTGELFFGEGSRLTVL.

Many counts were recorded for this clone. The chain employs TRBV10-3 and TRBJ2-7, with D perhaps TRBD1 or TRBD2 (5 bases each). Germline-derived CDR1 and CDR2 are ENHRY and SYGVKD. Trimming shortened V by 4 bases and J by 6 bases, and 16 bases separated the two germline ends. The CDR3 contains 14 residues. The CDR3 protein is CAISGDGLFGEQYF. The CDR3 DNA sequence: TGTGCCATCAGTGGGGACGGCCTATTTGGCGAGCAGTACTTC.

This clone was counted between two and nine times. V gene TRBV10-2 combines with J gene TRBJ2-3; 7 nucleotides agree with TRBD1. V shed 7 bases, J shed 0 bases, and the junction held 4 bases outside the gene matches. CDR1 and CDR2 (germline): WSHSY, SAAADI. The CDR3 consists of 14 residues. This CDR3 is CASKPGGSTDTQYF. CDR3 DNA sequence: TGCGCCAGCAAGCCAGGGGGAAGCACAGATACGCAGTATTTT.